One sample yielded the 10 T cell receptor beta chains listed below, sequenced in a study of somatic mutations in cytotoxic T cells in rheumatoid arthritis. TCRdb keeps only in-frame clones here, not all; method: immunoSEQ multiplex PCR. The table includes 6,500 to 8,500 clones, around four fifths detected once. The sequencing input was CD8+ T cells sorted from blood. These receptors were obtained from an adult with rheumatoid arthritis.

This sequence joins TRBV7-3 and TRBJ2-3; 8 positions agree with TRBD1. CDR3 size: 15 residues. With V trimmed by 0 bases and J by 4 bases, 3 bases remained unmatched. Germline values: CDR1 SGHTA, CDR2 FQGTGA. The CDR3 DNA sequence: TGTGCCAGCAGCTTAACCGCAGGGGGCGCAGATACGCAGTATTTT. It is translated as CASSLTAGGADTQYF.

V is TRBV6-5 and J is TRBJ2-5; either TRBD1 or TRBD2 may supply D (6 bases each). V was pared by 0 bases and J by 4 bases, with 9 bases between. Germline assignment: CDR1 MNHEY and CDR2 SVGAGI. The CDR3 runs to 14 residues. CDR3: CASSYSGGPETQYF. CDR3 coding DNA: TGTGCCAGCAGTTACTCTGGGGGGCCAGAGACCCAGTACTTC.

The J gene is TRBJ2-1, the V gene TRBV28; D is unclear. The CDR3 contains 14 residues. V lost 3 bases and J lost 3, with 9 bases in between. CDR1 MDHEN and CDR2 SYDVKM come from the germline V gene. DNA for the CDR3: TGTGCCAGCAGTTTCCCCGACCACTACAATGAGCAGTTCTTC. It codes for CASSFPDHYNEQFF.

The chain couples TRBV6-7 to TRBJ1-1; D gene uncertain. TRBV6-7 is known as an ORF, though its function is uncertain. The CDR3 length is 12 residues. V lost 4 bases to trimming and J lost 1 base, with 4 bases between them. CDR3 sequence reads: CASSLKNTEAFF. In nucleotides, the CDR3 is TGTGCCAGCAGTTTAAAGAACACTGAAGCTTTCTTT.

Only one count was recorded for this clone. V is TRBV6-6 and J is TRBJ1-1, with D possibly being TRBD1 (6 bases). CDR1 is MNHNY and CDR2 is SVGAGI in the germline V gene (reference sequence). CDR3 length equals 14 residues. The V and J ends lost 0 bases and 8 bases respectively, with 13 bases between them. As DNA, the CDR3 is TGTGCCAGCAGTTACTCCGGGGGGCGAAGGGAAGCTTTCTTT. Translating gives CASSYSGGRREAFF.

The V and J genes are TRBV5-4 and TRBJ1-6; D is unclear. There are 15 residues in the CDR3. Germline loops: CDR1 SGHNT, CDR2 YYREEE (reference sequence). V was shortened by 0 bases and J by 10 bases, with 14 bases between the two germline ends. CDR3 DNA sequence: TGTGCCAGCAGCTTGGCCAGGACCGAAGGATCACCCCTCCACTTT. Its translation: CASSLARTEGSPLHF.

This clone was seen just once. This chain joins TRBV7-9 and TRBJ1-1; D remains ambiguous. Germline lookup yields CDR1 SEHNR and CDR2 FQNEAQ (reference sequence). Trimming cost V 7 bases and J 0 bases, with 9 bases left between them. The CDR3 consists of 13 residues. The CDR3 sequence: CASTFVMNTEAFF. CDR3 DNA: TGTGCCAGCACATTTGTTATGAACACTGAAGCTTTCTTT. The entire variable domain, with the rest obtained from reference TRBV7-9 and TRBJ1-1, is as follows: DTGVSQNPRHKITKRGQNVTFRCDPISEHNRLYWYRQTLGQGPEFLTYFQNEAQLEKSRLLSDRFSAERPKGSFSTLEIQRTEQGDSAMYLCASTFVMNTEAFFGQGTRLTVV.

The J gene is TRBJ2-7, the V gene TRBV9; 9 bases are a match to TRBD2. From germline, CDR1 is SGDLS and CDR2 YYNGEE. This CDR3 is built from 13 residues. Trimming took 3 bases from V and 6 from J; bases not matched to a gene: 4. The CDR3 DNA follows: TGTGCCAGCAGCGGGGGACTAGCCGGCGAGCAGTACTTC. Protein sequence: CASSGGLAGEQYF.

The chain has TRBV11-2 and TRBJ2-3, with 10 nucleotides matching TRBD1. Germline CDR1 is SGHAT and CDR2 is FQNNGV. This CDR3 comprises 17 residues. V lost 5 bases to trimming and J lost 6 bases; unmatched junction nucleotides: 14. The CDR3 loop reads CASSAGDRGRFGDTQYF. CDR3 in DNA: TGTGCCAGCAGCGCGGGAGACAGGGGGCGTTTTGGGGATACGCAGTATTTT.

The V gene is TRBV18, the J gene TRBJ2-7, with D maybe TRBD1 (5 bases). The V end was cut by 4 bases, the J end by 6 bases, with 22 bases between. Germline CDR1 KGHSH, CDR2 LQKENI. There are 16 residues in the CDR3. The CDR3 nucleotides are TGTGCCAGCTCACAGGTAGACAGTGGTCTTTCAAGCGAGCAGTACGTC. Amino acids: CASSQVDSGLSSEQYV.